This note documents a single TCR beta chain sequence. Its antigen is as yet unknown. The sample comes from a study of PD-L1 blockade in urothelial cancer. Overall study context: A median approximately 150,000 T cells were found in blood samples. Study-level results: Below-median pretreatment blood TCR clonality was associated with improved progression-free and overall survival.

Sampling of each patient yielded between 1 and 8 specimens, collected pretreatment and on-treatment. TCRdb's copy holds only in-frame clones and misses some; the assay was immunoSEQ multiplex PCR. The profile shows 70,000 or so clones, roughly nine tenths of them singletons. This TCR was recovered from a man aged 55 to 69 with urothelial cancer. Specimen: PBMCs, collected around atezolizumab (anti-PD-L1) treatment.

CDR3 in DNA: TGTGCCAGCAGTGAAGGCGACAGAAGCGGGAATCCCCCCATTGTACTCACAGATACGCAGTATTTT. Residues: CASSEGDRSGNPPIVLTDTQYF. The chain links TRBV6-1 to TRBJ2-3; 7 positions agree with TRBD2. The CDR3 has 22 residues. Trimming cost V 1 base and J 2 bases; bases outside gene matches: 24. Germline assignment: CDR1 MNHNS and CDR2 SASEGT.